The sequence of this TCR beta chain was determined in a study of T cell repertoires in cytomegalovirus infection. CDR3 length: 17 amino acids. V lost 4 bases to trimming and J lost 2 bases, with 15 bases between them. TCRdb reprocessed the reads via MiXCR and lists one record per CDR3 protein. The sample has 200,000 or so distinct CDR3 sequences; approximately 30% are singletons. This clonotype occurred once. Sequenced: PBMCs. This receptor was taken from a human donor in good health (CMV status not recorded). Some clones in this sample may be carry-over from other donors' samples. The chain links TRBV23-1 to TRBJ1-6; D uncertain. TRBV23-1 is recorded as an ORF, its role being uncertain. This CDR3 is CASSPRTYGPYNSPLHF. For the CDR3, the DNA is TGCGCCAGCAGTCCCCGAACGTATGGGCCCTATAATTCACCCCTCCACTTT.